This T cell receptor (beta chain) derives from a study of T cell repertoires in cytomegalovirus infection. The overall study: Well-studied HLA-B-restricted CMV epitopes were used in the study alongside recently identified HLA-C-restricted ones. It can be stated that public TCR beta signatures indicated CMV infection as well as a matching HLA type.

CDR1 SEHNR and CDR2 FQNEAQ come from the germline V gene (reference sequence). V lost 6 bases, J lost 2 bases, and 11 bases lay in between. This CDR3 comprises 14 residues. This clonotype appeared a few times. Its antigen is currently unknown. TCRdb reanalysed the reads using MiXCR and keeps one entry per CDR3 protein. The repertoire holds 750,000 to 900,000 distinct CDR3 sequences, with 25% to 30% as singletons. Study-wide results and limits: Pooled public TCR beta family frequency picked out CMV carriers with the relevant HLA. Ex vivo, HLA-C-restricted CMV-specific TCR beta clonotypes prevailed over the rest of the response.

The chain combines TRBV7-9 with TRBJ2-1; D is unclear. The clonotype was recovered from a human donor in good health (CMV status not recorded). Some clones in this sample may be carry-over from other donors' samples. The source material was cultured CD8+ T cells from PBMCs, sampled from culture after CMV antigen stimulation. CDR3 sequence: CASSVRATYNEQFF. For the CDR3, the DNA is TGTGCCAGCAGTGTCCGAGCTACCTACAATGAGCAGTTCTTC.